This record covers a single TCR beta chain. Its antigen is not identified. The data are from a study of cytomegalovirus exposure and HLA in healthy donors. Study-wide results and caveats: As was reported, the HLA-A and HLA-B alleles of most subjects were accurately predicted from TCR beta sequences. The dataset shows that most TCR sequences were rare, while some public TCRs occurred in many donors. Common viral pathogens seemed, in a later analysis, to connect with several of the most significant clusters. Productive status was seen about 90% or about 30% of the time for most TCR beta V segments in an earlier analysis.

The CDR3 has 14 residues. Trimming pared 1 base from V and 8 bases from J, leaving 12 bases between. Germline V CDR1 and CDR2: SGHVS, FNYEAQ. Use of 60 Vbeta and 13 Jbeta primers characterized the PCR. Sequencing was performed with immunoSEQ multiplex PCR; in TCRdb, only in-frame clones are kept and a portion is missing. The repertoire holds some 150,000 clones, with 55% to 75% as singletons. This TCR derives from a woman aged 55-70 years in good health and CMV-seropositive. The sequenced sample was PBMCs. The V call is TRBV7-6, the J call TRBJ2-1, with TRBD2 as a possible D gene (5 bases). The CDR3 sequence is CASSLGPTGDEQFF. Written as DNA, the CDR3 is TGTGCCAGCAGCTTAGGTCCCACCGGGGATGAGCAGTTCTTC.